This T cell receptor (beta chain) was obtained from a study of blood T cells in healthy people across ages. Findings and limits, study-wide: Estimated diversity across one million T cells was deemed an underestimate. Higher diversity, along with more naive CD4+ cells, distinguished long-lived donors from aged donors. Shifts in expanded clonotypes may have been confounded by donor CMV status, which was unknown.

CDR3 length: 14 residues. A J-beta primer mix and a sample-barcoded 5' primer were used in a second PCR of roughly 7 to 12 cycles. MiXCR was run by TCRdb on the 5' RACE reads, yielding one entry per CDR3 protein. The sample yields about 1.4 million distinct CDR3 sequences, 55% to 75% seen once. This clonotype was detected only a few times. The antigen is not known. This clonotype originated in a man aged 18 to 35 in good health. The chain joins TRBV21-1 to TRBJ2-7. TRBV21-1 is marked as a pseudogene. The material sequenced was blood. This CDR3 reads CASSKEAPLYEQYF. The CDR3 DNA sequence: TGTGCCAGCAGCAAAGAGGCACCTTTATACGAGCAGTACTTC.